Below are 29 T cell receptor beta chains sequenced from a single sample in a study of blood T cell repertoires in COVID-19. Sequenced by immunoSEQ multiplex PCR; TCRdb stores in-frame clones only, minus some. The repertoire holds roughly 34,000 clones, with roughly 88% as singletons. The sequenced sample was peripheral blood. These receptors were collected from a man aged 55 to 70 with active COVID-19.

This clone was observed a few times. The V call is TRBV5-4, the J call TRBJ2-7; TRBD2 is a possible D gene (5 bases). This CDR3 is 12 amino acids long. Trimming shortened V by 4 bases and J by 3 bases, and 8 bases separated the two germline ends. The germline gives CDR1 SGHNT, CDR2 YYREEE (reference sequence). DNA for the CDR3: TGTGCCAGCAGCACCGACTACTACGAGCAGTACTTC. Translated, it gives CASSTDYYEQYF.

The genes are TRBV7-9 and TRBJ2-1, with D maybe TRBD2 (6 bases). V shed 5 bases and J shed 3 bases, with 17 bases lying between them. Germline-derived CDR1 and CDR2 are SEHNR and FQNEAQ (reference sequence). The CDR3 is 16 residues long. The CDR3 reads CASSPPRGTDYNEQFF. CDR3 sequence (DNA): TGTGCCAGCAGCCCCCCGCGCGGGACGGACTACAATGAGCAGTTCTTC. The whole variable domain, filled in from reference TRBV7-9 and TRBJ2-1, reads DTGVSQNPRHKITKRGQNVTFRCDPISEHNRLYWYRQTLGQGPEFLTYFQNEAQLEKSRLLSDRFSAERPKGSFSTLEIQRTEQGDSAMYLCASSPPRGTDYNEQFFGPGTRLTVL.

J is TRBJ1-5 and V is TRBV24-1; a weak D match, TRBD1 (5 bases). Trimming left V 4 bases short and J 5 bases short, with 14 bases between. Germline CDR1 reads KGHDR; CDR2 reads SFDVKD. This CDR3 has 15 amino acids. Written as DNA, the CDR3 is TGTGCCACCAGTGACCCTAGGAGGGGTGATCAGCCCCAGCATTTT. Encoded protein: CATSDPRRGDQPQHF.

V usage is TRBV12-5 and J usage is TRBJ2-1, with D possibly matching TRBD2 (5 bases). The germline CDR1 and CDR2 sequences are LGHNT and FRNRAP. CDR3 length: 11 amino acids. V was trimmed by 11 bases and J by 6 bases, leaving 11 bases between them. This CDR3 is CASSRANEQFF. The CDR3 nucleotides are TGTGCTTCATCGAGGGCCAATGAGCAGTTCTTC.

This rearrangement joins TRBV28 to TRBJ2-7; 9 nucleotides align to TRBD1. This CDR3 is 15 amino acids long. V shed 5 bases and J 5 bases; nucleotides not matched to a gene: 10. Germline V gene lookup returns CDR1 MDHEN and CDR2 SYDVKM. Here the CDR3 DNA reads TGTGCCAGCAGTCCTACCGGGACAGGGTCCCACGAGCAGTACTTC. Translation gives CASSPTGTGSHEQYF.

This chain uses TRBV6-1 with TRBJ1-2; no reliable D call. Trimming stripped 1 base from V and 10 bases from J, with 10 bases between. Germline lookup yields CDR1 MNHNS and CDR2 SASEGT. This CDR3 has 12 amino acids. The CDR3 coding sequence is TGTGCCAGCAGTGAAGGAGGTTACTTCTACACCTTC. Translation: CASSEGGYFYTF.

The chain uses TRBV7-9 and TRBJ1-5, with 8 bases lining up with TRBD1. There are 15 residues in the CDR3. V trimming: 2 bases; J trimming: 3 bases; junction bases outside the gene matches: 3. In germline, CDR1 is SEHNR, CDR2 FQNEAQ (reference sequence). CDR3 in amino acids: CASSLQGAPNQPQHF. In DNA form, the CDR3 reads TGTGCCAGCAGCTTACAGGGGGCCCCCAATCAGCCCCAGCATTTT.

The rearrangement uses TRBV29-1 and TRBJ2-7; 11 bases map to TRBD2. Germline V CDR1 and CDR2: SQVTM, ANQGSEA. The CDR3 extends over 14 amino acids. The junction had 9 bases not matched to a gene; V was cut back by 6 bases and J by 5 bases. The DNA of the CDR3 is TGCAGCGTCAGCACTAGCGGGAGAATCCACGAGCAGTACTTC. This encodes CSVSTSGRIHEQYF.

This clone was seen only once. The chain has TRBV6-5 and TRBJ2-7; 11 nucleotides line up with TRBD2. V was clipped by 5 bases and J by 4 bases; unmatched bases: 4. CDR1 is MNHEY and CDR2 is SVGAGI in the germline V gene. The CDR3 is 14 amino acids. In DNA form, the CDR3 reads TGTGCCAGCAGTACTAGCGGGAGAGTGTACGAGCAGTACTTC. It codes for CASSTSGRVYEQYF.

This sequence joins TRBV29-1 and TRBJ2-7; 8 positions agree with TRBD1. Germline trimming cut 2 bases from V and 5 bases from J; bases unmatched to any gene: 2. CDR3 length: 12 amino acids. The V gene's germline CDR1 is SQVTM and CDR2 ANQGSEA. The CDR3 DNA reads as TGCAGCGTTGAACAGGGGGCCAACGAGCAGTACTTC. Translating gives CSVEQGANEQYF.

The CDR3 DNA sequence: TGCGCCAGCAGTGGACAAACAGGGGTTGAAGCTTTCTTT. It specifies CASSGQTGVEAFF. The rearrangement uses TRBV10-2 and TRBJ1-1; 7 nucleotides match TRBD1. V lost 4 bases, J lost 7 bases, and 6 bases stayed unmatched. The CDR3 spans 13 residues. Germline CDR1 and CDR2: WSHSY and SAAADI.

CDR3 coding DNA: TGTGCCAGCAGTGAATTCTCGGTAGATACGCAGTATTTT. Amino acid sequence: CASSEFSVDTQYF. The J gene is TRBJ2-3, the V gene TRBV2; no definite D call. This CDR3 has 13 residues. The ends were cut back, 2 bases at V and 5 bases at J, with 8 bases in the middle. Per the germline V gene, CDR1 is SNHLY and CDR2 is FYNNEI.

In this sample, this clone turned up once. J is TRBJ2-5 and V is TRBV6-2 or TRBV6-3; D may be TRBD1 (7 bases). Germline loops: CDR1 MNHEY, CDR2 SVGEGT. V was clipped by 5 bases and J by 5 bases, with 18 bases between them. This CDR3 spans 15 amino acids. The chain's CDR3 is CASSPRGQITETQYF. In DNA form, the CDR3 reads TGTGCCAGCAGTCCGCGGGGACAGATAACGGAGACCCAGTACTTC.

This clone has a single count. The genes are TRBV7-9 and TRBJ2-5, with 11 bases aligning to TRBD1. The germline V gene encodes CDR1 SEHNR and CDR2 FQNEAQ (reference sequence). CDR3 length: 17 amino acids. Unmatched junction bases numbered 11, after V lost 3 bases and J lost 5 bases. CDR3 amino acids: CASSLSGQGDMGETQYF. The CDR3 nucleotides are TGTGCCAGCAGCTTGTCGGGACAGGGGGACATGGGGGAGACCCAGTACTTC.

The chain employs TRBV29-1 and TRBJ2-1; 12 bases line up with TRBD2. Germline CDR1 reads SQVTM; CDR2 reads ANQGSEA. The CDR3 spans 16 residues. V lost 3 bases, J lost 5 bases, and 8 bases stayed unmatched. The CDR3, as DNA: TGCAGCGTTGATCAGCTAGCGGGAGGGAATAACAATGAGCAGTTCTTC. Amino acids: CSVDQLAGGNNNEQFF.

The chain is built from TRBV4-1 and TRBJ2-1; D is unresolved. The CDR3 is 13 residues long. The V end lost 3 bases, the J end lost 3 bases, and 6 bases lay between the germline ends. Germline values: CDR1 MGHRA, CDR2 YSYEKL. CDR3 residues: CASSHVGYNEQFF. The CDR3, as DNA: TGCGCCAGCAGCCACGTCGGCTACAATGAGCAGTTCTTC.

The CDR3 sequence is CASSSTPGHTKNIQYF. CDR3 nucleotide sequence: TGTGCCAGCAGCTCTACTCCGGGACATACCAAAAACATTCAGTACTTC. The chain carries TRBV11-2 and TRBJ2-4; possibly TRBD1 for D (6 bases). Germline values: CDR1 SGHAT, CDR2 FQNNGV. V was shortened by 4 bases and J by 2 bases, with 15 bases between the two germline ends. The CDR3 contains 16 residues.

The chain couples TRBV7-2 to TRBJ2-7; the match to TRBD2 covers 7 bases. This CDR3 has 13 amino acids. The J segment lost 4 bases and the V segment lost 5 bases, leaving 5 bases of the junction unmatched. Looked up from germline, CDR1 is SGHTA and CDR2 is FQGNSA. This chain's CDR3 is CASSLGTKYEQYF. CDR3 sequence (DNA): TGTGCCAGCAGCCTCGGGACTAAGTACGAGCAGTACTTC.

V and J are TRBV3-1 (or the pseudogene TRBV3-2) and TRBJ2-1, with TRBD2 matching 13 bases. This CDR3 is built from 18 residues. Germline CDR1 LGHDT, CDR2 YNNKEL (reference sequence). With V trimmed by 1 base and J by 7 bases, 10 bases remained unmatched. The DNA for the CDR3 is TGTGCCAGCAGCCAAGTCGTCAGATCGACTAGCGGGAGGAATGAGCAGTTCTTC. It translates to CASSQVVRSTSGRNEQFF.

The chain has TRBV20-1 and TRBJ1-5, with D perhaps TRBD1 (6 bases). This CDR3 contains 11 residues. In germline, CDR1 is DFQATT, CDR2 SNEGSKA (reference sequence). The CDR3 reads CRAGVNQPQHF. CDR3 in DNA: TGCAGAGCAGGGGTCAATCAGCCCCAGCATTTT.

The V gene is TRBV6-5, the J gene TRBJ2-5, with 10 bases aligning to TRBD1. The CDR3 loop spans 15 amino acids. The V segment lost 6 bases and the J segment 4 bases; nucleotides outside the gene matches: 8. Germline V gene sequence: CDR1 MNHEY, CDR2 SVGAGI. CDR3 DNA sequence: TGTGCCAGCAGCCGGGACAGGGGAGAGGCAGAGACCCAGTACTTC. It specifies CASSRDRGEAETQYF.

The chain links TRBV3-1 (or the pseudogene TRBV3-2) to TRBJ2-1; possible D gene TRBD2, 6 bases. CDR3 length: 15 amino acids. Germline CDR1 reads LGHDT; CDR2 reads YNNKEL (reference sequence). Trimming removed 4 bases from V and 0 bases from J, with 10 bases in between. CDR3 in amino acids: CASSRGLNSYNEQFF. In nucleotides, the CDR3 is TGTGCCAGCAGCCGAGGACTAAACTCCTACAATGAGCAGTTCTTC.

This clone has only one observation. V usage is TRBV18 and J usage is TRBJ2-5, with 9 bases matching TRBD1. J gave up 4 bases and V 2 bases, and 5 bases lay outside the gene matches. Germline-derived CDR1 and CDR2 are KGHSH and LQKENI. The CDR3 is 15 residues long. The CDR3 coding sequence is TGTGCCAGCTCACCAAGACAGGGGGGCGGAGAGACCCAGTACTTC. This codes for CASSPRQGGGETQYF.

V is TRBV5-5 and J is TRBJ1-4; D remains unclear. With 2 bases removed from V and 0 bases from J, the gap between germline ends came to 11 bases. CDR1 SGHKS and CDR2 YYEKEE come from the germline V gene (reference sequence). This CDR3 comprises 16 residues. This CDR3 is CASSFLAAATNEKLFF. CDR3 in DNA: TGTGCCAGCAGCTTCTTAGCGGCAGCAACTAATGAAAAACTGTTTTTT.

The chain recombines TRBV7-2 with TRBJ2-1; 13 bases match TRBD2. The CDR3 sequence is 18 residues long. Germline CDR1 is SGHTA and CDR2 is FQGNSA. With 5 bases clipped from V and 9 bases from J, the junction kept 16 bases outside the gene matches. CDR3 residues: CASSLGTGGLAGVSEQFF. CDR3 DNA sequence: TGTGCCAGCAGCCTCGGGACAGGAGGACTAGCGGGAGTTAGTGAGCAGTTCTTC.

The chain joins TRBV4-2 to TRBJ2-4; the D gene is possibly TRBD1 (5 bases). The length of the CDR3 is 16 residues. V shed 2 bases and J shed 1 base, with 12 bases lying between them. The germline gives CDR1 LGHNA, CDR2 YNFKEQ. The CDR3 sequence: CASSQQGYGAKNIQYF. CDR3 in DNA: TGTGCCAGCAGCCAACAGGGTTATGGGGCCAAAAACATTCAGTACTTC.

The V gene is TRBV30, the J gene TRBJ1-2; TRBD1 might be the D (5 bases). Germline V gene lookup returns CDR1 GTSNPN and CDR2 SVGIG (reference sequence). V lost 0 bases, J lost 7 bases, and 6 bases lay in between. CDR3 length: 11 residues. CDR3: CAWSVGGGYTF. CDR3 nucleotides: TGTGCCTGGAGTGTGGGGGGTGGCTACACCTTC.

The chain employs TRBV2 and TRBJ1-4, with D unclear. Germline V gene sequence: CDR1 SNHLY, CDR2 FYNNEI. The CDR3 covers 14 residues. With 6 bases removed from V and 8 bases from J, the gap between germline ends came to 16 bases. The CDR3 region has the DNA TGTGCCAGCAGGATCCTATCAATGAAGGAAAAACTGTTTTTT. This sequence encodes CASRILSMKEKLFF.

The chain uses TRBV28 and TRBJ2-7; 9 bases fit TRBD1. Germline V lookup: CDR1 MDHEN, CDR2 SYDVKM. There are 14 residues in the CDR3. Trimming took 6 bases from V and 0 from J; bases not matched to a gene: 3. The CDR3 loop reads CASRTGGSSYEQYF. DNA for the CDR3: TGTGCCAGCAGGACAGGGGGGAGCTCCTACGAGCAGTACTTC.